The source of this T cell receptor (beta chain) is a study of blood T cells in healthy people across ages (dated by TCRdb to about 2015). With regard to the full study: Template switching captured roughly one uniquely barcoded TCR beta cDNA molecule per two T cells in model experiments. Using deep sequencing normalized with unique cDNA molecular identifiers, the study measured how TCR beta repertoire diversity changes with age. The donors were split into four age groups: young (average around 17 years), middle-aged (over 35), aged (about 62) and long-lived (roughly 77). For two donors (one aged 18 to 29 and one aged 80 or older), the study analyzed two additional independent replicas of 1 million unique cDNA reads from the same blood draw.

Library construction relied on 5' RACE. The sequencer was an Illumina HiSeq 2500. A second PCR of roughly 6 to 12 cycles was run with a J-beta primer mix and a sample-barcoded 5' primer. A unique molecular identifier was introduced onto each TCR beta cDNA molecule by a template-switch 5' adaptor carrying 12 random nucleotides. Each sample yielded at least 2.5 million CDR3-containing paired-end reads. First-strand cDNA was synthesized from all RNA with the Mint cDNA synthesis kit, primed by a TRBC-specific oligonucleotide. Following uracil-DNA glycosylase treatment, a first 18-cycle PCR with universal primers M1SS and BC2_uni_R was performed on all cDNA. The published analysis was carried out like this. Each sample was normalized by randomly selecting 1 million high-quality reads, each carrying a distinct molecular identifier. Reads with shared molecular identifiers were discarded instead of being binned into consensus sequences. CDR3 identification, clonotype clustering and error correction used MiTCR with a Q25 quality threshold and the strictest error-elimination algorithm. A nonparametric unseen species model using Euler transformation provided a lower-bound estimate of total TCR beta diversity. TCRdb reran the public reads through fastp at Q25 and MiXCR, keeping productive beta chains. Entries that share a CDR3 protein sequence are merged under the most common genes and DNA. The V and J calls follow TCRdb's processing rather than the paper's. The sample table shows about 930,000 distinct CDR3 sequences, and almost 30% are seen once. The top ten clones comprise roughly a tenth of the sample.

The research as a whole found: Observed TCR beta diversity per million T cells fell roughly linearly with age, and a significant reduction was already apparent by age around 40. Because donor CMV infection status was unknown, age-related changes in expanded clonotypes were potentially confounded. Conclusive comparison of naive and antigen-experienced compartments was prevented by the profiling of bulk unsorted PBMCs. Total diversity estimates from one million sequenced T cells were considered lower bounds and underestimates. Compared with the aged group, the long-lived group had more naive CD4+ T cells, fewer expanded clones and increased TCR diversity, a pattern suggesting age selection. Observed TCR beta diversity correlated strongly with the percentage of naive T cells measured by flow cytometry.

Systemically healthy Caucasian individuals from Russia, around 39 in total and aged about 6 to 100 years, were included as donors. Each donor gave ten milliliters of peripheral blood, collected into EDTA-treated Vacutainer tubes. Ficoll-Paque density-gradient centrifugation was used to isolate PBMCs, with at least 6.5 million per sample. Trizol reagent was used to extract total RNA from the PBMCs, yielding at least 5.5 micrograms per sample. Naive CD45RAhigh/CD27high T cell percentages were measured by flow cytometry on a PBMC aliquot from every donor. Concerning this clonotype itself: What this receptor recognizes is not known. Per-base quality was not reported, and no clone a single base away is much larger than it.

The CDR3 starts with the cysteine, ends with the phenylalanine, and has 17 residues. Here the CDR3 DNA is all that survives: 51 bases in frame from base 1. At the junction V is shortened by 2 bases and J by 5 bases, with 18 bases in between. Taken from the germline V gene, the CDR1 and CDR2 loops are MDHEN and SYDVKM. Another study also made use of these data, one on T cells of mothers and their children. Looking at the second paper: Nine systemically healthy Caucasian individuals, comprising three mothers and their six children, were included as donors. cDNA synthesis used all of the extracted RNA, with roughly 1.6 ug of RNA in each 15 ul reaction. In the second PCR, sample barcodes and 2-4 random nucleotides were introduced via the M1S primer. Over 8.5 million TCR beta CDR3 reads came from each mother, compared with approximately 3 million reads from each child. In both related and unrelated pairs, thymic selection shapes the output of TCR recombination in a similar way, with inherited differences having only a minor effect. Normalized repertoire overlap was always slightly but never significantly higher in related than unrelated mother-child pairs. No persistent microchimeric T cell clones were found, with a detection sensitivity of approximately 95 clones per million clonotypes. To look for features that set related mother-child pairs apart from unrelated individuals, the researchers ran deep NGS to compare the TCR beta repertoires of mothers and children. On average, the children were approximately 11 +/- 4 years old, while the mothers were around 40 +/- 4 years old. After adapters were ligated using NEBNext reagents, the libraries underwent 100+100 nt paired-end sequencing on an Illumina HiSeq 2000. Mother and child libraries were prepared a month apart and sequenced in separate runs to prevent cross-contamination. For each donor, between about 500,000 and 2,200,000 distinct TCR beta clonotypes were identified. Naive TCR beta clonotypes were estimated from low-frequency clonotypes matched to each donor's FACS-determined naive share, without sorting.

The sample was blood. The TCR originated in a woman in her 40s in good health. The rearranged chain carries TRBV28 and TRBJ2-2, with the D gene not confidently named. The nucleotides are TGTGCCAGCAGTTTAGGCCCAGGCCAAGAATGGACCGGGGAGCTGTTTTTT. Translated, it reads CASSLGPGQEWTGELFF.